The rows below give T cell receptor beta chains drawn from one sample of a study of CD8 T cells in ankylosing spondylitis. TCRdb processed the 5' RACE reads anew with MiXCR; each CDR3 protein has one entry. The sample has tens of thousands of distinct CDR3 sequences, roughly 27% seen once. Specimen: blood, either unsorted or a sorted T cell fraction (not recorded which). Receptor source: a male donor with ankylosing spondylitis or in good health (not recorded which). The CDR3 runs from the conserved cysteine through the conserved F or W. A D gene is named only where the DNA matches it firmly. Clone sizes are given selectively: once, few, many, or a class where the clone is expanded.

TRBV6-5	TRBD2	-	TRBJ2-7	TGTGCCAGCAGTTACTTCACTAGCGGGACTACCTACGAGCAGTACTTC	CASSYFTSGTTYEQYF
TRBV24-1	-	few	TRBJ2-3	TGTGCCACCAGTGTGCCTAGCACAGATACGCAGTATTTT	CATSVPSTDTQYF
TRBV7-3	-	many	TRBJ2-5	TGTGCCAGCAGCTCGGGTCATCAAGAGACCCAGTACTTC	CASSSGHQETQYF
TRBV5-6	-	few	TRBJ1-2	TGTGCCAGCAGCTTGCGTCCAAACGAGCTCCCCTCTGGCTACACCTTC	CASSLRPNELPSGYTF
TRBV5-1	TRBD2	few	TRBJ2-1	TGCGCCAGCAGCCCGGGACTAGCGGGAGGAGATGAGCAGTTCTTC	CASSPGLAGGDEQFF
TRBV10-3	TRBD1	few	TRBJ2-7	TGTGCCATCAGGGGGCCCAGGGGACAGGACTCCTACGAGCAGTACTTC	CAIRGPRGQDSYEQYF
TRBV2	-	few	TRBJ1-6	TGTGCCAGCACCTGGGGAGGGGATAATTCACCCCTCCACTTT	CASTWGGDNSPLHF
TRBV20-1	-	-	TRBJ2-4	TGCAGTGCATTGGCTGGGATGGACATTCAGTACTTC	CSALAGMDIQYF
TRBV10-3	-	many	TRBJ2-7	TGTGCCATCGCGGTGCAGGCCACCCACGAGCAGTACTTC	CAIAVQATHEQYF
TRBV29-1	-	few	TRBJ1-4	TGCAGCGTTGAAGCTGGAGGGGATGAAAAACTGTTTTTT	CSVEAGGDEKLFF
TRBV5-1	TRBD1	few	TRBJ1-1	TGCGCCAGCAGCAGCCAGGGGGGCGTAGCGACTGAAGCTTTCTTT	CASSSQGGVATEAFF
TRBV7-9	-	few	TRBJ2-3	TGTGCCAGCAGCTTACTCAGGGCAGATACGCAGTATTTT	CASSLLRADTQYF
TRBV7-3	-	few	TRBJ1-1	TGTGCCAGCAGCTTAACCCCCTACTCTGAAGCTTTCTTT	CASSLTPYSEAFF